This T cell receptor beta chain originates from a study of tumour-infiltrating T cells in Burkitt lymphoma. Overall study context: All epidemiological Burkitt lymphoma subtypes were represented in the cohort.

Germline V CDR1 and CDR2: SNHLY, FYNNEI. This CDR3 comprises 11 residues. V lost 9 bases and J 8 bases, leaving 11 bases between the germline ends. This clone is termed medium-sized. Only in-frame clones appear in the TCRdb table, and some are missing; sequencing was by immunoSEQ multiplex PCR. Of some 4,000 clones listed, 13% to 15% were seen once; the top ten hold approximately 20%. This sequence was found in a human donor with Burkitt lymphoma. The J gene is TRBJ2-1, the V gene TRBV2; maybe TRBD1 (6 bases). The sequenced sample consisted of tumor tissue. DNA for the CDR3: TGTGCCAGGCAACAGGGACATGAGCAGTTCTTC. Its protein is CARQQGHEQFF.